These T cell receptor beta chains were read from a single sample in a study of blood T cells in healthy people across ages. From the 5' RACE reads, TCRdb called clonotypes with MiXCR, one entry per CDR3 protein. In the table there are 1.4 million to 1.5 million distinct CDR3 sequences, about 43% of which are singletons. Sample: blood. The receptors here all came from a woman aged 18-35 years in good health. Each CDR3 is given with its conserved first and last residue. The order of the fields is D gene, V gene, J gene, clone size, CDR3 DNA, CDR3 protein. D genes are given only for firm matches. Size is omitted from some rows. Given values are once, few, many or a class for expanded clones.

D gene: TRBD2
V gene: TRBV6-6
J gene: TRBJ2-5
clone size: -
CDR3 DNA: TGTGCCAGCAGTTACACCCAGACTAGCGGGGGATCTCTGTACTTC
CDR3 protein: CASSYTQTSGGSLYF

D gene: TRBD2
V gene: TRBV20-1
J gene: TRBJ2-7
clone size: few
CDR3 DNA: TGCAGTGCTGCGGGACTAGCGGGAGACTACGAGCAGTACTTC
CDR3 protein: CSAAGLAGDYEQYF

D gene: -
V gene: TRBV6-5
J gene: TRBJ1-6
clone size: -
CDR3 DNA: TGTGCCAGCACAAACTACCTCAATTCACCCCTCCACTTT
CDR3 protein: CASTNYLNSPLHF

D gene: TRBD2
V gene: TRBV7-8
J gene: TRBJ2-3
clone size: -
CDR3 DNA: TGTGCCAGCAGTAATCTACTAGCGGGAGGGCCTTTCGATACGCAGTATTTT
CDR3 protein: CASSNLLAGGPFDTQYF

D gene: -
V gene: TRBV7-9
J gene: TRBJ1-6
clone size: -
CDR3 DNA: TGTGCCAGCAGCTCGCAGGGTGGGGATGCACCCCTCCACTTT
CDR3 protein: CASSSQGGDAPLHF

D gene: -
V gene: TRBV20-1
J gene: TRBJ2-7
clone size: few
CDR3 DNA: TGCAGTGCCCGACGAGAGAACCTCTACGAGCAGTACTTC
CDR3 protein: CSARRENLYEQYF

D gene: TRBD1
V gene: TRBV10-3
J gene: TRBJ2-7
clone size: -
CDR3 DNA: TGTGCCATCAGTGCGACAGGGGTAGGCGAGCAGTACTTC
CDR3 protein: CAISATGVGEQYF

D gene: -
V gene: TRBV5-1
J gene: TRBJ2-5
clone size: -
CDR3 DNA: TGCGCCAGCAGCTTGGCCTCCGCAAGACAAGAGACCCAGTACTTC
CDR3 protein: CASSLASARQETQYF

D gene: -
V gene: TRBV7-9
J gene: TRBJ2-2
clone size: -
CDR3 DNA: TGTGCCAGCAGTCCCCCCGGTGGCCATTCGAACACCGGGGAGCTGTTTTTT
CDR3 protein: CASSPPGGHSNTGELFF

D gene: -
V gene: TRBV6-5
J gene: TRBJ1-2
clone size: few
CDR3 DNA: TGTGCCAGCAGAAAGACAGAGTTTGGCTACACCTTC
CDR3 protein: CASRKTEFGYTF

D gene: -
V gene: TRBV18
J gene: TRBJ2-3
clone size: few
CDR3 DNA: TGTGCCAGCTCACCTGGGGAGCCAGATACGCAGTATTTT
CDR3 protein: CASSPGEPDTQYF

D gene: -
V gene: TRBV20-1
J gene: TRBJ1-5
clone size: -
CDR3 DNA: TGCAGTGCCCCCTTGAGCGATCAGGTCAATCAGCCCCAGCATTTT
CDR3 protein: CSAPLSDQVNQPQHF

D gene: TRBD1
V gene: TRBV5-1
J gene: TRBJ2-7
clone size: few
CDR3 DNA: TGCGCCAGCAGCCCCGGGACAGGACCTCCTTTCGAGCAGTACTTC
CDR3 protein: CASSPGTGPPFEQYF

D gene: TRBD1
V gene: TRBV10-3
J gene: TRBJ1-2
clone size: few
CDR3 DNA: TGTGCCATCAGTGACTCGGGACAGTTCTATGGCTACACCTTC
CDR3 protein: CAISDSGQFYGYTF

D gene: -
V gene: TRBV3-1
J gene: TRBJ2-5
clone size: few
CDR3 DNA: TGTGCCAGCAGCCAACTACGACAGCGCCAAGAGACCCAGTACTTC
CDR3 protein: CASSQLRQRQETQYF

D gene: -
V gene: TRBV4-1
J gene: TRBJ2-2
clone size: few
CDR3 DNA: TGCGCCAGCGCCGGGAGCCTTAACACCGGGGAGCTGTTTTTT
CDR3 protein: CASAGSLNTGELFF

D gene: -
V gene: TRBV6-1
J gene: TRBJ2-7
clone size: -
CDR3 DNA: TGTGCCAGCAGAGGGGATCTCTCCTACGAGCAGTACTTC
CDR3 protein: CASRGDLSYEQYF

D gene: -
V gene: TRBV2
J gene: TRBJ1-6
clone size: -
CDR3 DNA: TGTGCCAGCAGTGAATCAGGGGTTGGGAATTCACCCCTCCACTTT
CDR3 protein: CASSESGVGNSPLHF

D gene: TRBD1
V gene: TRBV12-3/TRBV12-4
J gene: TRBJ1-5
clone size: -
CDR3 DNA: TGTGCCGGCAGTTCGACAGGGGGAAGCAATCAGCCCCAGCATTTT
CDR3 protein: CAGSSTGGSNQPQHF

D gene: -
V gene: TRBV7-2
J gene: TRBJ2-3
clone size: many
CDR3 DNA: TGTGCCAGCAGCTCCCACACAGATACGCAGTATTTT
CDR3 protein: CASSSHTDTQYF

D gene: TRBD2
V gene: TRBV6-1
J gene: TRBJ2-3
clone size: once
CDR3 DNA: TGTGCCAGCAAAGGGACTAGCGCATACACAGATACGCAGTATTTT
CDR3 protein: CASKGTSAYTDTQYF

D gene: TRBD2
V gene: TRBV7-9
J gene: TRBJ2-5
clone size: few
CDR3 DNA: TGTGCCAGCAGCTCTAGACTAGCGAGCCAAGAGACCCAGTACTTC
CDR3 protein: CASSSRLASQETQYF

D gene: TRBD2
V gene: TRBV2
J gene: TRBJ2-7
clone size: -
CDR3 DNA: TGTGCCAGCAGTGAAGGACTAGCGGGAGGCCGCGAGTACTTC
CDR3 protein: CASSEGLAGGREYF

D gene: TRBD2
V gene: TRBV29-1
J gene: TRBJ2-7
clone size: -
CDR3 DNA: TGCAGCGTCGCTCTGAGACTAGCGGGCCCCTACGAGCAGTACTTC
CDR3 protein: CSVALRLAGPYEQYF

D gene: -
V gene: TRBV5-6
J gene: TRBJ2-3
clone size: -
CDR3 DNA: TGTGCCAGCAGCTTGTTGGCCCTTAGTGGCACAGATACGCAGTATTTT
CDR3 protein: CASSLLALSGTDTQYF

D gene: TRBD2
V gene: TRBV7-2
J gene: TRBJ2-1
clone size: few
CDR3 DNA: TGTGCCAGCAGACCTCCGACTAGCGGGTTAGAGCAGTTCTTC
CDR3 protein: CASRPPTSGLEQFF

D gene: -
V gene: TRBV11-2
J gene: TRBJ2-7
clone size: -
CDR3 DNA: TGTGCCAGCAGCTTGAGAATTCGGGACCATACTGTCTACGAGCAGTACTTC
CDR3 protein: CASSLRIRDHTVYEQYF

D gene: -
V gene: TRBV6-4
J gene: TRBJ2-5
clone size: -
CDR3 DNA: TGTGCCAGCACCACGGCGGGGCAAGAGACCCAGTACTTC
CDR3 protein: CASTTAGQETQYF

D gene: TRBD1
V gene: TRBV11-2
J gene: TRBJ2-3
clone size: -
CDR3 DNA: TGTGCCAGCAGCGGCGGCAGGGGGTTTGGAGATACCCAGTATTTT
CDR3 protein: CASSGGRGFGDTQYF

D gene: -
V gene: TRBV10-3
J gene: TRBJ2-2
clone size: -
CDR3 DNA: TGTGCCATCAGTACGACAGGGAACACCGGGGAGCTGTTTTTT
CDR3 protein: CAISTTGNTGELFF

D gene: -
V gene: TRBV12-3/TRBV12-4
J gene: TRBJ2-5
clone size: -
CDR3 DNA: TGTGCCAGCAGACGGTTTGACAGGCAAGAGACCCAGTACTTC
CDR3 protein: CASRRFDRQETQYF

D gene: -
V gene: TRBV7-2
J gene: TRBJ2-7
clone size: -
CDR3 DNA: TGTGCCAGCAGCTTAGTTCGTGGGGGGGCGTACGAGCAGTACTTC
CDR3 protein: CASSLVRGGAYEQYF

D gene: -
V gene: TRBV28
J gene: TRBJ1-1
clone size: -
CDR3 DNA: TGTGCCAGCAGCCCGCCAGGGGCCATGAACACTGAAGCTTTCTTT
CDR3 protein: CASSPPGAMNTEAFF

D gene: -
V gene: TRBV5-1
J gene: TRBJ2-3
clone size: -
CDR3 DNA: TGCGCCAGCAGCTTGTTGTCCGGGGCGGCAGATACGCAGTATTTT
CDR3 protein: CASSLLSGAADTQYF